This entry is about one TCR beta chain. These data originate in a study of CD8 T cells in Susac syndrome. RNA in amounts of roughly 0.5 to 1 ug was reverse transcribed with random hexamers. One entry per CDR3 protein, called by TCRdb with MiXCR from the immunoSEQ multiplex PCR reads. The table shows around 71,000 distinct CDR3 sequences, with 95% to 96% occurring only once. Germline values: CDR1 SGHAT, CDR2 FQNNGV. The CDR3 runs to 14 residues. Trimming left V 1 base short and J 0 bases short, with 6 bases between. This receptor was identified in a human donor with multiple sclerosis. Material: CD4+ T cells from PBMCs. This chain joins TRBV11-2 and TRBJ2-5, with no clear D. In DNA form, the CDR3 reads TGTGCCAGCAGCTTAGTTCGGGACCAAGAGACCCAGTACTTC. It translates to CASSLVRDQETQYF.